What follows are 7 T cell receptor beta chains derived from one specimen sequenced in a study of blood T cell repertoires in COVID-19. Sequencing used immunoSEQ multiplex PCR; TCRdb keeps in-frame clones, though not all of them. The sample includes roughly 230,000 clones, around 85% of them seen just once. What was sequenced was peripheral blood. The receptor set was obtained from a woman of 80 years or more with acute or convalescent COVID-19.

The chain carries TRBV5-1 and TRBJ2-2; D may be TRBD1 (6 bases). Deletions cut 0 bases from V and 1 base from J, with 13 bases between. CDR3 length: 17 residues. The germline CDR1 and CDR2 sequences are SGHRS and YFSETQ. Here the CDR3 reads CASSLAGVGENTGELFF. The CDR3 DNA is TGCGCCAGCAGCTTGGCAGGGGTTGGAGAGAACACCGGGGAGCTGTTTTTT.

The chain has TRBV15 and TRBJ2-1; 8 nucleotides match TRBD2. The V segment lost 5 bases and the J segment 7 bases; nucleotides outside the gene matches: 10. This CDR3 contains 15 residues. Germline CDR1 is LNHNV and CDR2 is YYDKDF (reference sequence). The CDR3 spells CATSGQRGRGNEQFF. The DNA for the CDR3 is TGTGCCACCAGCGGCCAGCGGGGGAGAGGGAATGAGCAGTTCTTC.

At least ten counts were recorded for this clone. This rearrangement joins TRBV7-9 to TRBJ2-2; TRBD1 is a possible D gene (6 bases). The CDR3 has 14 amino acids. With 11 bases removed from V and 9 bases from J, the gap between germline ends came to 22 bases. Germline V gene sequence: CDR1 SEHNR, CDR2 FQNEAQ (reference sequence). DNA for the CDR3: TGTGCCGGCCCCCCCTGGGGGCCTCACCGGGAGCTGTTTTTT. This gives the protein CAGPPWGPHRELFF. Complete variable domain (other parts from reference TRBV7-9 and TRBJ2-2): DTGVSQNPRHKITKRGQNVTFRCDPISEHNRLYWYRQTLGQGPEFLTYFQNEAQLEKSRLLSDRFSAERPKGSFSTLEIQRTEQGDSAMYLCAGPPWGPHRELFFGEGSRLTVL.

The sample holds one count of this clone. The chain employs TRBV3-1 (or the pseudogene TRBV3-2) and TRBJ2-2, with D maybe TRBD2 (5 bases). The germline V and J ends were trimmed by 8 bases and 5 bases, with 12 bases remaining between them. The germline V gene encodes CDR1 LGHDT and CDR2 YNNKEL (reference sequence). The CDR3 extends over 13 amino acids. DNA of the CDR3: TGTGCCAGCGGGCTAGCCGTTACCGGGGAGCTGTTTTTT. This codes for CASGLAVTGELFF.

The gene calls are TRBV6-1 and TRBJ1-6; 9 nucleotides align to TRBD1. After removal of 3 bases from V and 9 bases from J, the junction contained 3 bases not matched to a gene. CDR1 MNHNS and CDR2 SASEGT come from the germline V gene. The CDR3 is 14 residues long. DNA of the CDR3: TGTGCCAGCAGTGACGGGACAGGGAGTTCACCCCTCCACTTT. This sequence encodes CASSDGTGSSPLHF.

This clone was picked up many times. The CDR3 protein is CSILPQGADTQYF. Written as DNA, the CDR3 is TGCAGCATCCTCCCCCAGGGGGCAGATACGCAGTATTTT. The chain is built from TRBV29-1 and TRBJ2-3; TRBD1 aligns across 7 bases. Trimming cost V 8 bases and J 4 bases; bases outside gene matches: 9. The germline V gene has CDR1 SQVTM and CDR2 ANQGSEA. This CDR3 spans 13 amino acids.

The chain uses TRBV3-1 (or the pseudogene TRBV3-2) and TRBJ2-3; 7 nucleotides agree with TRBD2. CDR1 and CDR2 (germline): LGHDT, YNNKEL (reference sequence). CDR3 length equals 16 residues. V gave up 4 bases and J gave up 2 bases; unmatched junction bases: 9. The CDR3 is CASSPLRDYHTDTQYF. CDR3 DNA sequence: TGTGCCAGCAGCCCCCTCCGGGACTACCACACAGATACGCAGTATTTT.